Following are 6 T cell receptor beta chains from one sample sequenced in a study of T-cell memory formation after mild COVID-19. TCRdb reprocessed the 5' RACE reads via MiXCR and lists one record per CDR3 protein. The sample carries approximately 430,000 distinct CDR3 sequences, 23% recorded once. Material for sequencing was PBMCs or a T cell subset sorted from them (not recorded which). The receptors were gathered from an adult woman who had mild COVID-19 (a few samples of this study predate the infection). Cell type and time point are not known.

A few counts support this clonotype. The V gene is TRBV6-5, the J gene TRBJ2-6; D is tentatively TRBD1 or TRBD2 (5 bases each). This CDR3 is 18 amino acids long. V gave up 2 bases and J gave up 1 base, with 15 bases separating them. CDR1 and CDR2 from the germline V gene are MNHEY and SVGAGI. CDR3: CASSYGTQVMSGANVLTF. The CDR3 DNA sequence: TGTGCCAGCAGTTACGGGACCCAGGTCATGTCTGGGGCCAACGTCCTGACTTTC.

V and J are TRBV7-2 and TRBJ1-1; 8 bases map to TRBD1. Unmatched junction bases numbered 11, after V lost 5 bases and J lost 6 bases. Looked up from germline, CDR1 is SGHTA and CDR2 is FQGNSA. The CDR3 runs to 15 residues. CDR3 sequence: CASSNRDRSLAEAFF. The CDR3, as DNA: TGTGCCAGCAGCAACAGGGACAGGTCGTTGGCTGAAGCTTTCTTT.

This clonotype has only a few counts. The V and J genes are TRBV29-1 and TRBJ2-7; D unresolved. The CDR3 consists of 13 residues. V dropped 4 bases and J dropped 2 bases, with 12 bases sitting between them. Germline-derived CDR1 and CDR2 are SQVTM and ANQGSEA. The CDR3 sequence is CSVARPPTYEQYF. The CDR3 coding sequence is TGCAGCGTTGCCCGTCCACCAACCTACGAGCAGTACTTC.

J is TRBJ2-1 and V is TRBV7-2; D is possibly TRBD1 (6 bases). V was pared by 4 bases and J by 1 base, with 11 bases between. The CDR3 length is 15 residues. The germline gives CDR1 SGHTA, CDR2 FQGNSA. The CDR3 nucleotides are TGTGCCAGCAGCTCTCGGACAGCTTCCTACAATGAGCAGTTCTTC. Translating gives CASSSRTASYNEQFF.

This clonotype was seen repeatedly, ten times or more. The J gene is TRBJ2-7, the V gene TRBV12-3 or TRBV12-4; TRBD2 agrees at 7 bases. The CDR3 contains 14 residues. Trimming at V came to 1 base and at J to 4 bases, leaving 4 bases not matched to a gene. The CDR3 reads CASSLGLAAYEQYF. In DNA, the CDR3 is TGTGCCAGCAGTTTAGGGCTAGCGGCTTACGAGCAGTACTTC.

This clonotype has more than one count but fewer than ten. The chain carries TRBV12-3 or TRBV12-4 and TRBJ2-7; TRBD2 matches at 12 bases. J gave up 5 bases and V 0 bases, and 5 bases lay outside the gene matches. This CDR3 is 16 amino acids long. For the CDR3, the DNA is TGTGCCAGCAGTTTAGCGACTGGACTAGCGGGACACGAGCAGTACTTC. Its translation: CASSLATGLAGHEQYF.